This is a list of T cell receptor beta chains from one sample in a study of control samples from healthy donors and cancer patients. This table comes from immunoSEQ multiplex PCR, and its TCRdb copy is limited to in-frame clones, with some not included. The sample lists 70,000 or so clones; over 70% were seen once. The sequenced sample was blood. These receptors were obtained from a man between 50 and 59 years old in good health. CDR3s include the opening cysteine and the closing phenylalanine or tryptophan.

cdr3_aa: CASSPGQGDEQYF; v_call: TRBV28; cdr3_length: 13
cdr3_aa: CASSLTSPQGRGYTF; v_call: TRBV7-3; cdr3_length: 15
cdr3_aa: CATKTELEQGNQPQHF; v_call: TRBV15; cdr3_length: 16
cdr3_aa: CASSPGQPQPQHF; v_call: TRBV6-6; cdr3_length: 13
cdr3_aa: CASGRGQVVYGYTF; v_call: TRBV27; cdr3_length: 14
cdr3_aa: CAWSGQPNTEAFF; v_call: TRBV30; cdr3_length: 13
cdr3_aa: CSVSTGVVTDTQYF; v_call: TRBV29-1; cdr3_length: 14
cdr3_aa: CASIPGQGMRAFF; v_call: TRBV5-5; cdr3_length: 13
cdr3_aa: CATCSGERGTDTQYF; v_call: TRBV10-3; cdr3_length: 15
cdr3_aa: CASSQDLDSGSPDTQYF; v_call: TRBV4-3; cdr3_length: 17
cdr3_aa: CASITQGGTQYF; v_call: TRBV28; cdr3_length: 12
cdr3_aa: CASSQGEIADTQYF; v_call: TRBV4-1; cdr3_length: 14
cdr3_aa: CASSQDSPPRGEAFF; v_call: TRBV4-2; cdr3_length: 15
cdr3_aa: CASSREGNNSPLHF; v_call: TRBV11-2; cdr3_length: 14
cdr3_aa: CSGYSSYGYTF; v_call: TRBV20-1; cdr3_length: 11
cdr3_aa: CASSMNAANEKLFF; v_call: TRBV6-6; cdr3_length: 14
cdr3_aa: CASTAGASYNEQFF; v_call: TRBV7-9; cdr3_length: 14
cdr3_aa: CASSDQLPGDEQFF; v_call: TRBV7-3; cdr3_length: 14
cdr3_aa: CASSIGTIASTDTQYF; v_call: TRBV27; cdr3_length: 16
cdr3_aa: CASSTSYEQYF; v_call: TRBV27; cdr3_length: 11
cdr3_aa: CASSVEPGPQETQYF; v_call: TRBV9; cdr3_length: 15
cdr3_aa: CASSVGRDPTLNYGYTF; v_call: TRBV9; cdr3_length: 17
cdr3_aa: CATQWTGAGELFF; v_call: TRBV2; cdr3_length: 13
cdr3_aa: CASSLGQDYSNQPQHF; v_call: TRBV6-2/TRBV6-3; cdr3_length: 16
cdr3_aa: CATSEPGQGTDTQYF; v_call: TRBV24-1; cdr3_length: 15
cdr3_aa: CASSARGGATDTQYF; v_call: TRBV9; cdr3_length: 15
cdr3_aa: CASATGSDYEQYF; v_call: TRBV2; cdr3_length: 13
cdr3_aa: CASSQELGGLWETQYF; v_call: TRBV3-1/TRBV3-2; cdr3_length: 16
cdr3_aa: CASSHGTGGFFEQYF; v_call: TRBV3-1/TRBV3-2; cdr3_length: 15
cdr3_aa: CASSTATGAGPQHF; v_call: TRBV19; cdr3_length: 14
cdr3_aa: CSVVTGESGYTF; v_call: TRBV29-1; cdr3_length: 12
cdr3_aa: CASSLQGAGTDTQYF; v_call: TRBV28; cdr3_length: 15
cdr3_aa: CASSQSRGYEQYF; v_call: TRBV6-6; cdr3_length: 13
cdr3_aa: CASSSGGAGQPQHF; v_call: TRBV11-3; cdr3_length: 14
cdr3_aa: CTSSQTGAGSGETQYF; v_call: TRBV1; cdr3_length: 16
cdr3_aa: CATSRDGSNGTYEQYF; v_call: TRBV15; cdr3_length: 16
cdr3_aa: CASSRGGGTGSSYEQYF; v_call: TRBV7-2; cdr3_length: 17